This T cell receptor (beta chain) was captured by sequencing in a study of CD8+CD57+ T cells in acquired aplastic anemia. Overall study: In CD4+ cells, healthy donors produced an average of approximately 9.9 million reads.

Trimming at V came to 3 bases and at J to 4 bases, leaving 7 bases not matched to a gene. Per the germline V gene, CDR1 is DFQATT and CDR2 is SNEGSKA (reference sequence). The CDR3 has 15 residues. Broader study findings: The number of CD8+ CDR3 sequences shared by patients and controls was 25 to 35. Any difference that existed in CD8+ Simpson's diversity between patients and controls was not significant.

This clonotype showed up many times. Its antigen is unknown. The use of genomic DNA as template underpinned the TCR beta VDJ and CDR3 profiling. TCRdb recomputed calls from the reads with MiXCR, one row per CDR3 protein. Of under 250,000 distinct CDR3 sequences detected, 34% appear once; the ten largest clones hold about 1.1%. V is TRBV20-1 and J is TRBJ1-2; TRBD1 aligns across 11 bases. This TCR came from a human donor in good health, serving as a control. Sequences were obtained from sorted CD4+, CD8+, or CD8+CD57+ T cells (not recorded which) from PBMCs. CDR3: CSARDPGQGVYGYTF. The CDR3 bases are TGCAGTGCTAGGGATCCGGGACAGGGGGTCTATGGCTACACCTTC.